Sequencing of this T cell receptor (beta chain) was carried out in a study of cytomegalovirus exposure and HLA in healthy donors. Across the study: One earlier analysis, a look at approximately 180 million T cells, found almost 120 million unique TCR beta sequences. General study results and limits: CMV serostatus was the sole immune exposure data available. The authors later found TCR association rates varying by HLA locus, with DRB1 most and HLA-C fewest.

Every donor was a healthy person donating bone marrow. Vbeta (60) and Jbeta (13) primers were used in the PCR. Produced via immunoSEQ multiplex PCR; TCRdb's table is partial and in-frame only. Of 200,000 to 250,000 clones in the sample, roughly 73% were seen once. As to this clone: The antigen is not known.

Input material: PBMCs. This receptor was identified in a boy younger than 18 in good health and CMV-seronegative.

The CDR3 DNA sequence: TGCAGCGGCTCTCTGGGCGCAAGGCAGCCCCAGCATTTT. Its protein is CSGSLGARQPQHF. The chain couples TRBV29-1 to TRBJ1-5; D is undetermined. The ends were cut back, 7 bases at V and 7 bases at J, with 17 bases in the middle. Germline-derived CDR1 and CDR2 are SQVTM and ANQGSEA. This CDR3 is built from 13 residues.